Listed here are 27 T cell receptor beta chains from one sample, sequenced in a study of shared clonotypes between healthy human individuals. TCRdb keeps only in-frame clones here, not all; method: immunoSEQ multiplex PCR. This sample carries about 2.4 million clones, 93% of them seen once, and the ten largest clones take 0.36%. Sequencing was carried out using naive CD4+ T cells from PBMCs. The subset was: CD45RA+ positively selected. The receptors derive from a man between 18 and 35 years old in good health. Some clones in this sample may be carry-over from other donors' samples.

The gene calls are TRBV28 and TRBJ2-1; TRBD2 aligns across 11 bases. From germline, CDR1 is MDHEN and CDR2 SYDVKM. With 6 bases clipped from V and 8 bases from J, the junction kept 12 bases outside the gene matches. The CDR3 is 16 amino acids. CDR3 nucleotides: TGTGCCAGCAGGGGCGGGGCTAGCGGGAGGCTGGATGAGCAGTTCTTC. Encoded protein: CASRGGASGRLDEQFF.

The chain carries TRBV29-1 and TRBJ1-4; 10 bases fit TRBD1. V lost 4 bases, J lost 8 bases, and 13 bases stayed unmatched. There are 16 residues in the CDR3. Germline CDR1 reads SQVTM; CDR2 reads ANQGSEA. CDR3 DNA: TGCAGCGTTGCCCTGAGTCAGACAGGGGGCCGCGAAAAACTGTTTTTT. As protein: CSVALSQTGGREKLFF.

The V gene is TRBV12-2, the J gene TRBJ2-1; TRBD2, as called in the table, went unchecked against the DNA. TRBV12-2 is described as a pseudogene. The CDR3 is 16 residues long. The CDR3 spells CASRPRPTGAYNEQFF. The CDR3 DNA reads as TGTGCAAGTCGCCCACGGCCTACGGGAGCCTACAATGAGCAGTTCTTC.

The gene calls are TRBV18 and TRBJ2-1; the match to TRBD1 covers 8 bases. CDR1 and CDR2 from the germline V gene are KGHSH and LQKENI. The CDR3 extends over 16 amino acids. With V trimmed by 3 bases and J by 2 bases, 6 bases remained unmatched. The chain's CDR3 is CASSPQDRGAYNEQFF. CDR3 bases: TGTGCCAGCTCACCGCAAGACAGGGGCGCCTACAATGAGCAGTTCTTC.

This chain uses TRBV12-5 with TRBJ1-1; 8 positions agree with TRBD1. Unmatched junction bases numbered 9, after V lost 0 bases and J lost 0 bases. This CDR3 contains 18 residues. Germline lookup yields CDR1 LGHNT and CDR2 FRNRAP. The DNA of the CDR3 is TGTGCTAGTGGTTTGGTCTACCCCGGGACAGGTGTGAACACTGAAGCTTTCTTT. Translated: CASGLVYPGTGVNTEAFF. The full variable domain, its missing parts supplied by reference TRBV12-5 and TRBJ1-1, is DARVTQTPRHKVTEMGQEVTMRCQPILGHNTVFWYRQTMMQGLELLAYFRNRAPLDDSGMPKDRFSAEMPDATLATLKIQPSEPRDSAVYFCASGLVYPGTGVNTEAFFGQGTRLTVV.

This chain connects TRBV10-2 to TRBJ2-2, with D perhaps matching TRBD1 or TRBD2 (5 bases each). V lost 6 bases and J 2 bases, leaving 13 bases between the germline ends. Germline loops: CDR1 WSHSY, CDR2 SAAADI. This CDR3 has 15 residues. CDR3 nucleotide sequence: TGCGCCAGCAGGGACGGGACCCTCAACACCGGGGAGCTGTTTTTT. This sequence encodes CASRDGTLNTGELFF.

The chain recombines TRBV27 with TRBJ1-4, with 9 bases that match TRBD1. The length of the CDR3 is 15 residues. With 4 bases clipped from V and 3 bases from J, the junction kept 3 bases outside the gene matches. Per the germline V gene, CDR1 is MNHEY and CDR2 is SMNVEV (reference sequence). CDR3 residues: CASSYRDRANEKLFF. CDR3 sequence (DNA): TGTGCCAGCAGTTACCGGGACAGGGCTAATGAAAAACTGTTTTTT.

The chain uses TRBV6-5 and TRBJ2-7; D is uncertain. V lost 6 bases and J lost 7, with 16 bases in between. This CDR3 has 13 residues. The germline CDR1 and CDR2 sequences are MNHEY and SVGAGI. CDR3: CASSPRDFREQYF. CDR3 sequence (DNA): TGTGCCAGCAGCCCCCGTGACTTTAGGGAGCAGTACTTC.

The rearrangement uses TRBV7-9 and TRBJ1-1, with D unclear. V was cut by 7 bases and J by 4 bases, with 25 bases left in between. This CDR3 is built from 17 residues. Germline-derived CDR1 and CDR2 are SEHNR and FQNEAQ (reference sequence). In DNA form, the CDR3 reads TGTGCCAGCAATCCCTCGTCGGGCGCGGGTCCAAGCACTGAAGCTTTCTTT. This translates into CASNPSSGAGPSTEAFF.

This rearrangement joins TRBV10-1 to TRBJ2-1; 9 positions match TRBD2. This CDR3 region has 14 residues. Germline V CDR1 and CDR2: WNHNN, SYGVQD (reference sequence). Trimming removed 8 bases from V and 1 base from J; junction bases left unmatched: 3. The CDR3 coding sequence is TGCGCCAGCCCTAGCGGGGAGTCCTACAATGAGCAGTTCTTC. This translates into CASPSGESYNEQFF.

The V call is TRBV2, the J call TRBJ2-2; D ambiguous. This CDR3 spans 14 amino acids. From germline, CDR1 is SNHLY and CDR2 FYNNEI. V lost 6 bases and J lost 5, with 13 bases in between. CDR3 sequence: CASRVVVYTGELFF. CDR3 nucleotide sequence: TGTGCCAGCAGGGTGGTCGTATATACCGGGGAGCTGTTTTTT.

The CDR3 region has the DNA TGTGCCAGCAGTTCGGACAGGGCTCTAGGGGAGCTGTTTTTT. Protein product: CASSSDRALGELFF. The chain links TRBV28 to TRBJ2-2, with TRBD1 identical over 8 bases. Germline trimming cut 4 bases from V and 8 bases from J; bases unmatched to any gene: 6. Germline assignment: CDR1 MDHEN and CDR2 SYDVKM. The CDR3 totals 14 residues.

A single count supports this clone. The V call is TRBV9, the J call TRBJ2-3; possibly TRBD2 for D (5 bases). The germline CDR1 and CDR2 sequences are SGDLS and YYNGEE. CDR3 size: 14 residues. Trimming cost V 0 bases and J 5 bases, with 10 bases left between them. CDR3 residues: CASSVDGLGDTQYF. In DNA, the CDR3 is TGTGCCAGCAGCGTAGATGGACTGGGAGATACGCAGTATTTT.

This clone came up once. The CDR3 here is CASSPREGAGETQYF. CDR3 DNA: TGTGCCAGCTCACCACGCGAGGGAGCGGGAGAGACCCAGTACTTC. The chain links TRBV18 to TRBJ2-5; D might be TRBD2 (6 bases). Germline lookup yields CDR1 KGHSH and CDR2 LQKENI. The V and J ends lost 1 base and 4 bases respectively, with 13 bases between them. The CDR3 loop spans 15 amino acids.

The V and J genes are TRBV6-5 and TRBJ2-7, with D possibly being TRBD2 (6 bases). The CDR3 runs to 15 residues. V lost 6 bases, J lost 6 bases, and 21 bases lay in between. Germline values: CDR1 MNHEY, CDR2 SVGAGI. The CDR3 is CASRAAGRTRSEQYF. The CDR3 region has the DNA TGTGCCAGCAGGGCCGCGGGGCGCACCCGATCCGAGCAGTACTTC.

The genes are TRBV18 and TRBJ2-5; D is unclear. This CDR3 has 13 amino acids. Trimming left V 5 bases short and J 4 bases short, with 11 bases between. Germline values: CDR1 KGHSH, CDR2 LQKENI. The CDR3 nucleotides read TGTGCCAGCTCATCTCTAGGCGGAGAGACCCAGTACTTC. As protein: CASSSLGGETQYF.

This sequence joins TRBV6-5 and TRBJ2-1, with 8 bases aligning to TRBD2. Germline CDR1 is MNHEY and CDR2 is SVGAGI. The CDR3 extends over 15 amino acids. After removal of 5 bases from V and 9 bases from J, the junction contained 12 bases not matched to a gene. This CDR3 is CASSQNPGLVSEQFF. The CDR3 DNA is TGTGCCAGCAGTCAAAACCCGGGACTAGTGTCTGAGCAGTTCTTC.

V is TRBV7-2 and J is TRBJ2-2, with 8 bases aligning to TRBD2. This CDR3 is 15 amino acids long. Germline trimming cut 7 bases from V and 6 bases from J; bases unmatched to any gene: 10. Germline V gene data show CDR1 as SGHTA and CDR2 as FQGNSA. CDR3 residues: CASIQSGRGAGELFF. The CDR3 DNA follows: TGTGCCAGCATCCAAAGCGGGAGAGGCGCCGGGGAGCTGTTTTTT.

The CDR3 sequence: CASSLGDRVYEQYF. In DNA form, the CDR3 reads TGTGCCAGCAGTTTAGGGGACAGGGTCTACGAGCAGTACTTC. The J gene is TRBJ2-7, the V gene TRBV27, with TRBD1 identical over 9 bases. Germline values: CDR1 MNHEY, CDR2 SMNVEV (reference sequence). This CDR3 comprises 14 residues. V gave up 2 bases and J gave up 3 bases; unmatched junction bases: 2.

This chain connects TRBV7-2 to TRBJ2-7; D is ambiguous. From germline, CDR1 is SGHTA and CDR2 FQGNSA. The V end lost 1 base, the J end lost 2 bases, and 9 bases lay between the germline ends. The CDR3 runs 14 residues. As DNA, the CDR3 is TGTGCCAGCAGCTTAGGGCACACCACCTACGAGCAGTACTTC. Translated, it gives CASSLGHTTYEQYF.

The V and J genes are TRBV9 and TRBJ2-1; 12 bases line up with TRBD2. From germline, CDR1 is SGDLS and CDR2 YYNGEE. The CDR3 loop spans 16 amino acids. V trimming: 4 bases; J trimming: 2 bases; junction bases outside the gene matches: 4. The CDR3 sequence is CASSQRTSGTYNEQFF. CDR3 coding DNA: TGTGCCAGCAGCCAGAGGACTAGCGGGACCTACAATGAGCAGTTCTTC. Using reference TRBV9 and TRBJ2-1 for the parts outside the CDR3, the full variable domain is DSGVTQTPKHLITATGQRVTLRCSPRSGDLSVYWYQQSLDQGLQFLIQYYNGEERAKGNILERFSAQQFPDLHSELNLSSLELGDSALYFCASSQRTSGTYNEQFFGPGTRLTVL.

The V and J genes are TRBV5-1 and TRBJ2-2; 11 positions agree with TRBD2. The ends lost 4 bases at V and 5 bases at J; junction bases unmatched: 4. Germline lookup yields CDR1 SGHRS and CDR2 YFSETQ. The length of the CDR3 is 15 residues. This CDR3 is CASSRLAGRTGELFF. Written as DNA, the CDR3 is TGCGCCAGCAGCAGACTAGCGGGAAGAACCGGGGAGCTGTTTTTT.

Only one count was recorded for this clone. This chain joins TRBV30 and TRBJ1-2; D gene unclear. Germline V CDR1 and CDR2: GTSNPN, SVGIG (reference sequence). Trimming took 2 bases from V and 13 from J, leaving 17 bases between them. The CDR3 sequence is 12 residues long. This CDR3 is CAWSYASELSTF. Here the CDR3 DNA reads TGTGCCTGGAGTTATGCCTCGGAGCTTAGCACCTTC.

In its sample, this clone was seen once. This chain joins TRBV9 and TRBJ1-4; D is perhaps TRBD1 (5 bases). Per the germline V gene, CDR1 is SGDLS and CDR2 is YYNGEE. CDR3 length: 14 residues. The V and J ends lost 4 bases and 2 bases respectively, with 9 bases between them. The CDR3 region has the DNA TGTGCCAGCAGCTTACCAGGGACTAATGAAAAACTGTTTTTT. Translation gives CASSLPGTNEKLFF. Full variable domain (outside the CDR3, taken from reference TRBV9 and TRBJ1-4): DSGVTQTPKHLITATGQRVTLRCSPRSGDLSVYWYQQSLDQGLQFLIQYYNGEERAKGNILERFSAQQFPDLHSELNLSSLELGDSALYFCASSLPGTNEKLFFGSGTQLSVL.

The V call is TRBV9, the J call TRBJ2-5, with TRBD1 as a possible D gene (5 bases). V was pared by 4 bases and J by 1 base, with 11 bases between. This CDR3 contains 14 residues. From germline, CDR1 is SGDLS and CDR2 YYNGEE. In DNA, the CDR3 is TGTGCCAGCAGCTGGCAGGGCGGCCAAGAGACCCAGTACTTC. The encoded protein is CASSWQGGQETQYF.

This chain links TRBV4-3 with TRBJ1-5, with D unclear. The V and J ends lost 1 base and 5 bases respectively, with 12 bases between them. Germline values: CDR1 LGHNA, CDR2 YSLEER. This CDR3 is 15 amino acids long. The CDR3 reads CASSQVWAADQPQHF. The CDR3 DNA is TGCGCCAGCAGCCAAGTATGGGCAGCGGATCAGCCCCAGCATTTT.

The chain links TRBV6-4 to TRBJ2-3, with D unresolved. Looked up from germline, CDR1 is MRHNA and CDR2 is SNTAGT. V was trimmed by 4 bases and J by 2 bases, leaving 7 bases between them. This CDR3 contains 13 residues. The CDR3 spells CASSVDHTDTQYF. DNA for the CDR3: TGTGCCAGCAGTGTAGACCACACAGATACGCAGTATTTT.